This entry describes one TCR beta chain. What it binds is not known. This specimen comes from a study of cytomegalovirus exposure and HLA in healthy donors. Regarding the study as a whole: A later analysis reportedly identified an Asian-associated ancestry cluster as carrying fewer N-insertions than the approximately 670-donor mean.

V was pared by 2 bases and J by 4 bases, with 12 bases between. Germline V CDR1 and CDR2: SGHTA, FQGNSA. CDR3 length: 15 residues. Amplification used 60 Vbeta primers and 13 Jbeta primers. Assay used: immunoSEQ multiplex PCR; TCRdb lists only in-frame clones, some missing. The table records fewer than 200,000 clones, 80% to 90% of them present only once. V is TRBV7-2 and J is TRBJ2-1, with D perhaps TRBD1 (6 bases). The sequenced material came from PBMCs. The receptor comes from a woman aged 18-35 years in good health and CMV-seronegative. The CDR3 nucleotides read TGTGCCAGCAGCTTACAGGGGCCCCTTTACAATGAGCAGTTCTTC. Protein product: CASSLQGPLYNEQFF.